What follows are 28 T cell receptor beta chains derived from one specimen sequenced in a study of blood T cell repertoires in COVID-19. Using immunoSEQ multiplex PCR, the repertoire was profiled, and TCRdb retains in-frame clones only, with some absent. Of approximately 230,000 clones in the sample, around 80% were seen once. The sample taken for sequencing was PBMCs or T cells enriched from blood (not recorded which). These receptors originate from a man between 35 and 55 years old who had recovered from COVID-19.

The CDR3 region has the DNA TGCAGCGTTGCTGTTAGCGGCTACGAGCAGTACTTC. Protein product: CSVAVSGYEQYF. The V call is TRBV29-1, the J call TRBJ2-7; weak D call: TRBD2 (6 bases). The V end lost 4 bases, the J end lost 3 bases, and 10 bases lay between the germline ends. This CDR3 spans 12 amino acids. CDR1 and CDR2 (germline): SQVTM, ANQGSEA.

The J gene is TRBJ1-5, the V gene TRBV6-5; D is unclear. V lost 4 bases and J lost 3, with 13 bases in between. Germline CDR1 is MNHEY and CDR2 is SVGAGI. The CDR3 spans 15 residues. CDR3 in amino acids: CASSFVFGNNQPQHF. CDR3 in DNA: TGTGCCAGCAGTTTCGTCTTCGGGAACAATCAGCCCCAGCATTTT.

The chain employs TRBV5-1 and TRBJ2-7; D may be TRBD1 (8 bases). V was trimmed by 4 bases and J by 5 bases, leaving 19 bases between them. CDR3 length: 15 amino acids. Germline V lookup: CDR1 SGHRS, CDR2 YFSETQ. CDR3 sequence (DNA): TGCGCCAGCAGCCTACCGACAGGGGAGGGCCACGAGCAGTACTTC. As protein: CASSLPTGEGHEQYF.

V is TRBV6-5 and J is TRBJ2-1, with TRBD2 identical over 7 bases. Germline CDR1 and CDR2: MNHEY and SVGAGI. The length of the CDR3 is 12 residues. V lost 5 bases and J lost 9; bases outside the gene matches: 4. This CDR3 is CASSPGGREQFF. CDR3 DNA: TGTGCCAGCAGTCCGGGGGGTCGTGAGCAGTTCTTC.

This rearrangement joins TRBV18 to TRBJ2-2, with 7 bases matching TRBD1. The CDR3 is made up of 13 amino acids. V shed 5 bases, J shed 6 bases, and the junction held 3 bases outside the gene matches. Germline V lookup: CDR1 KGHSH, CDR2 LQKENI. The CDR3 loop reads CASSDREAGELFF. CDR3 sequence (DNA): TGTGCCAGCTCAGACAGGGAAGCCGGGGAGCTGTTTTTT.

The sample holds many counts of this clone. The gene calls are TRBV7-9 and TRBJ2-1; D not certain. The CDR3 is made up of 17 amino acids. The ends were cut back, 5 bases at V and 3 bases at J, with 20 bases in the middle. The germline V gene has CDR1 SEHNR and CDR2 FQNEAQ (reference sequence). The CDR3 bases are TGTGCCAGCAGCCCCCCGTTTCGCATTAGCATCTACAATGAGCAGTTCTTC. This translates into CASSPPFRISIYNEQFF.

The rearrangement uses TRBV25-1 and TRBJ2-7; 9 bases line up with TRBD1. This CDR3 comprises 15 residues. Trimming removed 3 bases from V and 4 bases from J; junction bases left unmatched: 7. Germline assignment: CDR1 MGHDK and CDR2 SYGVNS. The CDR3 is CASSDPGTGRYEQYF. The CDR3 nucleotides are TGTGCCAGCAGTGACCCCGGGACAGGGAGATACGAGCAGTACTTC.

Regarding this clone: The identical CDR3 is also encoded by other nucleotide sequences in the sample. CDR3 sequence: CAWSRGTEAFF. CDR3 DNA sequence: TGTGCCTGGAGCAGGGGTACTGAAGCTTTCTTT. This chain connects TRBV30 to TRBJ1-1; D perhaps matches TRBD1 (6 bases). This CDR3 has 11 residues. Germline V gives CDR1 GTSNPN, CDR2 SVGIG (reference sequence). With 3 bases removed from V and 5 bases from J, the gap between germline ends came to 7 bases.

V is TRBV5-4 and J is TRBJ2-7; D gene unclear. Germline CDR1 and CDR2: SGHNT and YYREEE (reference sequence). The length of the CDR3 is 12 residues. V lost 0 bases and J lost 6, with 7 bases in between. CDR3 region: CASSLGSLEQYF. The CDR3 DNA reads TGTGCCAGCAGCTTGGGCTCACTCGAGCAGTACTTC.

For the CDR3, the DNA is TGCGCCAGCAGCCGAGGCCTGGGAACCCTAGCGGGGGACTACGAGCAGTACTTC. Amino acid sequence: CASSRGLGTLAGDYEQYF. The J gene is TRBJ2-7, the V gene TRBV4-3, with TRBD2 matching 10 bases. CDR1 is LGHNA and CDR2 is YSLEER in the germline V gene. V trimming: 4 bases; J trimming: 3 bases; junction bases outside the gene matches: 15. This CDR3 is 18 amino acids long.

The chain recombines TRBV7-4 with TRBJ1-1; 7 bases are a match to TRBD1. The CDR3 covers 18 residues. Germline V CDR1 and CDR2: SGHVT, SQSDAQ. V lost 6 bases and J lost 3; bases outside the gene matches: 19. In DNA, the CDR3 is TGTGCCAGCAGGTCTTTCGGACCTCAGGGGGGTAGTGACACTGAAGCTTTCTTT. As protein: CASRSFGPQGGSDTEAFF.

V is TRBV2 and J is TRBJ2-7; 7 bases are shared with TRBD2. The V gene's germline CDR1 is SNHLY and CDR2 FYNNEI. The CDR3 totals 15 residues. V was clipped by 1 base and J by 3 bases; unmatched bases: 6. This CDR3 is CASSEEGRGSYEQYF. CDR3 in DNA: TGTGCCAGCAGTGAAGAGGGGCGGGGGAGCTACGAGCAGTACTTC.

This clone has ten or more counts. The chain combines TRBV28 with TRBJ2-7; a weak D match, TRBD2 (6 bases). Trimming removed 2 bases from V and 6 bases from J, with 20 bases in between. Per germline, CDR1 MDHEN and CDR2 SYDVKM. This CDR3 has 16 amino acids. CDR3 loop: CASSLNKGGAPGEQYF. CDR3 nucleotide sequence: TGTGCCAGCAGTTTAAATAAAGGCGGGGCACCGGGCGAGCAGTACTTC.

This clone was counted a single time. The chain has TRBV6-1 and TRBJ2-1, with D unresolved. The CDR3 totals 11 residues. V lost 3 bases and J lost 6, with 3 bases in between. From germline, CDR1 is MNHNS and CDR2 SASEGT. CDR3 sequence reads: CASSDLNEQFF. DNA of the CDR3: TGTGCCAGCAGTGACCTCAATGAGCAGTTCTTC.

The chain combines TRBV25-1 with TRBJ2-7, with D perhaps TRBD1 (6 bases). V lost 2 bases and J 3 bases, leaving 17 bases between the germline ends. CDR3 length: 16 residues. Germline V lookup: CDR1 MGHDK, CDR2 SYGVNS. CDR3 protein: CASSEVGTLMDYEQYF. For the CDR3, the DNA is TGTGCCAGCAGTGAAGTGGGGACACTTATGGACTACGAGCAGTACTTC.

This clone was observed once. The chain uses TRBV27 and TRBJ2-1; 10 bases line up with TRBD2. Trimming at V came to 7 bases and at J to 8 bases, leaving 11 bases not matched to a gene. Per the germline V gene, CDR1 is MNHEY and CDR2 is SMNVEV (reference sequence). The CDR3 has 15 amino acids. The CDR3 DNA follows: TGTGCCAGCACCCCAGTCCTAGCGGGAGCCCATGAGCAGTTCTTC. It specifies CASTPVLAGAHEQFF.

The chain carries TRBV7-8 and TRBJ2-5; possibly TRBD1 for D (5 bases). This CDR3 is built from 16 residues. CDR1 is SGHVS and CDR2 is FQNEAQ in the germline V gene. V was trimmed by 1 base and J by 1 base, leaving 13 bases between them. CDR3 sequence: CASSLGWGRSQETQYF. The CDR3 DNA is TGTGCCAGCAGCTTAGGGTGGGGCAGATCCCAAGAGACCCAGTACTTC.

This chain uses TRBV15 with TRBJ2-7; the match to TRBD1 covers 7 bases. The germline CDR1 and CDR2 sequences are LNHNV and YYDKDF (reference sequence). V trimming: 4 bases; J trimming: 2 bases; junction bases outside the gene matches: 11. CDR3 length: 16 amino acids. CDR3 in DNA: TGTGCCACCAGCACTCGACAGGGACGTCATCCCTACGAGCAGTACTTC. This gives the protein CATSTRQGRHPYEQYF.

The chain links TRBV6-2 or TRBV6-3 to TRBJ1-2; unclear D gene. The CDR3 is 11 amino acids. The V and J ends lost 4 bases and 8 bases respectively, with 8 bases between them. Germline CDR1 and CDR2: MNHEY and SVGEGT. CDR3 nucleotides: TGTGCCAGCAGTTCCTTCTCCGGCTACACCTTC. This gives the protein CASSSFSGYTF.

The chain is built from TRBV30 and TRBJ2-7, with D tentatively TRBD1 (5 bases). The V end lost 1 base, the J end lost 3 bases, and 10 bases lay between the germline ends. CDR3 length: 13 amino acids. CDR1 GTSNPN and CDR2 SVGIG come from the germline V gene (reference sequence). The DNA of the CDR3 is TGTGCCTGGAGTGCCAGGGCAAACTACGAGCAGTACTTC. The encoded protein is CAWSARANYEQYF.

The V call is TRBV3-1 (or the pseudogene TRBV3-2), the J call TRBJ2-7; D is possibly TRBD2 (5 bases). This CDR3 is 15 amino acids long. Germline CDR1 LGHDT, CDR2 YNNKEL (reference sequence). Trimming shortened V by 4 bases and J by 0 bases, and 13 bases separated the two germline ends. CDR3 nucleotides: TGTGCCAGCAGCCCTAGGCGGGCCTACTCCTACGAGCAGTACTTC. Translating gives CASSPRRAYSYEQYF.

The J gene is TRBJ1-6, the V gene TRBV19; D gene uncertain. Germline V CDR1 and CDR2: LNHDA, SQIVND (reference sequence). V dropped 9 bases and J dropped 2 bases, with 8 bases sitting between them. This CDR3 contains 13 residues. The CDR3 reads CASRRTYNSPLHF. CDR3 nucleotides: TGTGCCAGCCGGAGGACCTATAATTCACCCCTCCACTTT.

The chain joins TRBV3-1 (or the pseudogene TRBV3-2) to TRBJ1-1, with 8 nucleotides matching TRBD1. CDR3 length: 13 residues. CDR1 and CDR2 (germline): LGHDT, YNNKEL (reference sequence). Trimming took 3 bases from V and 6 from J; bases not matched to a gene: 3. The CDR3 DNA is TGTGCCAGCAGCCACCTGACAGGGGCTGAAGCTTTCTTT. This sequence encodes CASSHLTGAEAFF.

This rearrangement joins TRBV4-2 to TRBJ2-3; TRBD2 might be the D (6 bases). The length of the CDR3 is 15 residues. V was cut by 1 base and J by 3 bases, with 11 bases left in between. Germline values: CDR1 LGHNA, CDR2 YNFKEQ. DNA of the CDR3: TGTGCCAGCAGCCAAGGTCCTGCGGGGACAGATACGCAGTATTTT. Translating it yields CASSQGPAGTDTQYF.

The chain combines TRBV19 with TRBJ1-1; no reliable D call. This CDR3 is built from 14 residues. Trimming removed 9 bases from V and 4 bases from J, with 18 bases in between. Looked up from germline, CDR1 is LNHDA and CDR2 is SQIVND (reference sequence). CDR3 nucleotides: TGTGCCAGCAGGTGGACGACGGCGGGCACTGAAGCTTTCTTT. Protein: CASRWTTAGTEAFF. The entire variable domain, with the rest obtained from reference TRBV19 and TRBJ1-1, is as follows: DGGITQSPKYLFRKEGQNVTLSCEQNLNHDAMYWYRQDPGQGLRLIYYSQIVNDFQKGDIAEGYSVSREKKESFPLTVTSAQKNPTAFYLCASRWTTAGTEAFFGQGTRLTVV.

This chain links TRBV13 with TRBJ1-6; D may be TRBD1 (6 bases). The CDR3 spans 14 residues. V was cut by 4 bases and J by 5 bases, with 9 bases left in between. Germline assignment: CDR1 PRHDT and CDR2 FYEKMQ (reference sequence). This chain's CDR3 is CASSSTGDNSPLHF. In DNA form, the CDR3 reads TGTGCCAGCAGCTCGACAGGAGATAATTCACCCCTCCACTTT.

The chain has TRBV10-3 and TRBJ1-1; D might be TRBD1 (5 bases). V dropped 0 bases and J dropped 3 bases, with 14 bases sitting between them. Germline CDR1 is ENHRY and CDR2 is SYGVKD. The CDR3 has 16 residues. The CDR3 here is CAISESIGQVHTEAFF. CDR3 coding DNA: TGTGCCATCAGTGAGTCTATAGGACAAGTGCACACTGAAGCTTTCTTT.

The chain has TRBV18 and TRBJ2-3, with a weak D call TRBD1 (6 bases). V was cut by 3 bases and J by 6 bases, with 10 bases left in between. The germline CDR1 and CDR2 sequences are KGHSH and LQKENI. The CDR3 sequence is 13 residues long. As DNA, the CDR3 is TGTGCCAGCTCACCCGGACAGTTGGATACGCAGTATTTT. This codes for CASSPGQLDTQYF. Full variable domain (outside the CDR3, taken from reference TRBV18 and TRBJ2-3): NAGVMQNPRHLVRRRGQEARLRCSPMKGHSHVYWYRQLPEEGLKFMVYLQKENIIDESGMPKERFSAEFPKEGPSILRIQQVVRGDSAAYFCASSPGQLDTQYFGPGTRLTVL.